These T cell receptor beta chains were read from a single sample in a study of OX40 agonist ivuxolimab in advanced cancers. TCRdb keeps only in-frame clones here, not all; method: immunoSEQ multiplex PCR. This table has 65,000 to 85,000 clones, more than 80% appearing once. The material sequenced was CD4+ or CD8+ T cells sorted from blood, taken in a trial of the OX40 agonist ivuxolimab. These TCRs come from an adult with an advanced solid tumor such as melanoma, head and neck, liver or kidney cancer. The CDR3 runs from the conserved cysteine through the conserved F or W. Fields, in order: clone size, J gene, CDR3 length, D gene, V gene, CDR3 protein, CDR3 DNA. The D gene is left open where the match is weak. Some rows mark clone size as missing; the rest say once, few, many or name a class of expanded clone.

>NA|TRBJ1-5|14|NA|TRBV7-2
CASSPGGYPGAQHF
TGTGCCAGCAGCCCCGGGGGGTACCCGGGAGCCCAGCATTTT
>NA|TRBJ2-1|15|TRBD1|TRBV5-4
CASSSSGTDYNEQFF
TGTGCCAGCAGCTCGTCAGGGACAGACTACAATGAGCAGTTCTTC
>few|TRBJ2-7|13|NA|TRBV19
CASNPGPPYEQYF
TGTGCCAGTAATCCAGGCCCTCCCTACGAGCAGTACTTC
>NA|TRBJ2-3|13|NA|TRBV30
CAWSGIFTDTQYF
TGTGCCTGGAGTGGAATCTTCACAGATACGCAGTATTTT
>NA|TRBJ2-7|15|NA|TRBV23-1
CASSQSKGNLGEQYF
TGCGCCAGCAGTCAATCGAAGGGGAACTTAGGGGAGCAGTACTTC
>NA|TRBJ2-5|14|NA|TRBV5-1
CASSFGGGSETQYF
TGCGCCAGCAGCTTTGGAGGAGGGTCGGAGACCCAGTACTTC
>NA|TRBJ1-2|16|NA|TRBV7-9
CASSLANPEQGGGYTF
TGTGCCAGCAGCTTAGCTAACCCCGAGCAGGGTGGTGGCTACACCTTC
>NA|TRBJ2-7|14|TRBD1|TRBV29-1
CSVQETGGGSGQYF
TGCAGCGTCCAAGAGACAGGGGGCGGATCGGGGCAGTACTTC
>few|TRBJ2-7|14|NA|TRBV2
CASSFRDNSYEQYF
TGTGCCAGCAGTTTCCGGGACAACTCCTACGAGCAGTACTTC
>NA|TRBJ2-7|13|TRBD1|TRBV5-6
CASSLDRGTEQYF
TGTGCCAGCAGCTTGGACAGGGGGACCGAGCAGTACTTC
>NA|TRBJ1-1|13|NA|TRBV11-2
CASSLSVGTEAFF
TGTGCCAGCAGCTTAAGTGTGGGCACTGAAGCTTTCTTT
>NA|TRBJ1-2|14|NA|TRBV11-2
CASSLTSAAYGYTF
TGTGCCAGCAGCCTGACGAGTGCAGCGTATGGCTACACCTTC
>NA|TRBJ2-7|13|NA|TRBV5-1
CASSLDRDYEQYF
TGCGCCAGCAGCTTGGACCGGGACTACGAGCAGTACTTC
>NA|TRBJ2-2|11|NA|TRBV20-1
CSASRVGELFF
TGCAGTGCTTCCAGGGTCGGGGAGCTGTTTTTT
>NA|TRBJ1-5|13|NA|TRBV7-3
CASSPGGGQPQHF
TGTGCCAGCAGCCCGGGGGGGGGCCAGCCCCAGCATTTT
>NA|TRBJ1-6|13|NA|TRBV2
CASRGEGRSALHF
TGTGCCAGCAGGGGAGAAGGACGTAGTGCACTCCACTTT
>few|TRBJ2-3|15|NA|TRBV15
CATSRDPTPTDTQYF
TGTGCCACCAGCAGGGACCCGACGCCCACAGATACGCAGTATTTT
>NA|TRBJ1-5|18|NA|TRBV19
CASTLGGGRGASNQPQHF
TGTGCCAGTACCCTAGGGGGGGGGCGAGGGGCGAGCAATCAGCCCCAGCATTTT
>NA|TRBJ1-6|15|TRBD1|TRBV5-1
CASSEQGSHNSPLHF
TGCGCCAGCAGCGAACAGGGGAGCCATAATTCACCCCTCCACTTT
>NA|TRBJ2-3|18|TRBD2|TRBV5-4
CASSKRLAGGLSTDTQYF
TGTGCCAGCAGCAAACGACTAGCGGGGGGGCTCAGCACAGATACGCAGTATTTT
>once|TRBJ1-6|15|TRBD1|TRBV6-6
CASSYTGGSGSPLHF
TGTGCCAGCAGTTACACAGGGGGGTCGGGCTCACCCCTCCACTTT
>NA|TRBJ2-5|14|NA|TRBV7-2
CASSIPSPEETQYF
TGTGCCAGCAGTATCCCCTCCCCGGAAGAGACCCAGTACTTC
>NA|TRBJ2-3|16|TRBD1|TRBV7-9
CASSPGYRGSVDTQYF
TGTGCCAGCAGCCCCGGCTACAGGGGGAGTGTGGATACGCAGTATTTT
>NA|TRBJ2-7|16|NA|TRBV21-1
CASSKLRRTGSNEQYF
TGTGCCAGCAGCAAACTCCGTCGAACAGGGTCTAACGAGCAGTACTTC
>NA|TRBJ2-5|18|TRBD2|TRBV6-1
CASSASIGLAGMRETQYF
TGTGCCAGCAGTGCATCTATCGGGCTAGCGGGGATGAGGGAGACCCAGTACTTC
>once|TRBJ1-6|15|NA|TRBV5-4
CASSLVGDTYSPLHF
TGTGCCAGCAGCTTGGTAGGGGACACATATTCACCCCTCCACTTT
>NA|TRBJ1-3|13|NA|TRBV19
CASSPSYGNTIYF
TGTGCCAGTAGCCCGTCTTATGGAAACACCATATATTTT
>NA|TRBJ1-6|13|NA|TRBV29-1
CSVARGEDSPLHF
TGCAGCGTCGCCAGGGGCGAGGATTCACCCCTCCACTTT
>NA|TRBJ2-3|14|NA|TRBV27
CASSALGSTDTQYF
TGTGCCAGCAGTGCGCTAGGGAGCACAGATACGCAGTATTTT
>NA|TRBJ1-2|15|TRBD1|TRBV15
CATSRDGTGWDGYTF
TGTGCCACCAGCAGAGACGGGACAGGGTGGGATGGCTACACCTTC
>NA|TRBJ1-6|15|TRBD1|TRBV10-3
CAISETGQGNSPLHF
TGTGCCATCAGTGAGACAGGACAGGGCAATTCACCCCTCCACTTT
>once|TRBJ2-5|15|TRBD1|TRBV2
CASSLDRSGGETQYF
TGTGCCAGCAGTCTGGACAGGTCAGGGGGAGAGACCCAGTACTTC
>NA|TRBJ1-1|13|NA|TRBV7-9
CASSFSGNTEAFF
TGTGCCAGCAGCTTTAGTGGAAACACTGAAGCTTTCTTT
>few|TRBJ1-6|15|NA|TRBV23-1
CASSQSRRCNSPLHF
TGCGCCAGCAGTCAAAGCAGGAGATGTAATTCACCCCTCCACTTT
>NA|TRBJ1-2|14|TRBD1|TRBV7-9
CASSPLNQGGGYTF
TGTGCCAGCAGCCCATTGAACCAGGGGGGTGGCTACACCTTC
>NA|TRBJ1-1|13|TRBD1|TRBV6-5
CASRPGQGTEAFF
TGTGCCAGCAGGCCGGGACAGGGAACTGAAGCTTTCTTT
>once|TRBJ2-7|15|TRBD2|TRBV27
CASRPGLAGAGEQYF
TGTGCCAGCAGGCCGGGATTAGCGGGGGCGGGGGAGCAGTACTTC
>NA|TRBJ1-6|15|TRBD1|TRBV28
CASSLGRGPTSPLHF
TGTGCCAGCAGTTTAGGCAGGGGGCCGACTTCACCCCTCCACTTT
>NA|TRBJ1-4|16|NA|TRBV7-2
CASSHPETVTNEKLFF
TGTGCCAGCAGTCATCCGGAGACGGTGACTAATGAAAAACTGTTTTTT
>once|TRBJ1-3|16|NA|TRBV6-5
CASSYSMPGAGNTIYF
TGTGCCAGCAGTTACTCGATGCCAGGCGCTGGAAACACCATATATTTT
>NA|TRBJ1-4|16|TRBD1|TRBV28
CASSLWGDRIGEKLFF
TGTGCCAGCAGTTTATGGGGGGACAGGATAGGGGAAAAACTGTTTTTT
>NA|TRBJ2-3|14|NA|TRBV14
CASSQYVNTDTQYF
TGTGCCAGCAGCCAATATGTTAACACAGATACGCAGTATTTT
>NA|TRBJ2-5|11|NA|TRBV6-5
CASSRQETQYF
TGTGCCAGCAGTCGTCAGGAGACCCAGTACTTC
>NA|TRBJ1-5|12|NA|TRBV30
CAWRSRGQPQHF
TGTGCCTGGAGGTCCCGGGGCCAGCCCCAGCATTTT
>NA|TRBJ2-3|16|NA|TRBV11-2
CASSSGGLGGTDTQYF
TGTGCCAGCAGTTCCGGAGGGCTCGGGGGTACAGATACGCAGTATTTT
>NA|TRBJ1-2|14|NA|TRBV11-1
CASSLAAVHLGYTF
TGTGCCAGCAGCTTGGCGGCCGTCCACCTTGGCTACACCTTC
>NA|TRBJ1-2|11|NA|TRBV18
CASSQGDGYTF
TGTGCCAGCTCACAGGGTGACGGCTACACCTTC
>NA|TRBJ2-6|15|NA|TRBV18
CASSPTGSGANVLTF
TGTGCCAGCTCACCGACAGGCTCTGGGGCCAACGTCCTGACTTTC
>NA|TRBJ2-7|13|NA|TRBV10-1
CASSVGQNYEQYF
TGCGCCAGCAGTGTAGGACAGAATTACGAGCAGTACTTC
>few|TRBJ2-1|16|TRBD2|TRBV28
CASSSRGGASYNEQFF
TGTGCCAGCAGTTCCCGCGGGGGGGCGTCCTACAATGAGCAGTTCTTC
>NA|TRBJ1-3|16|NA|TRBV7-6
CASSPGPVSSGNTIYF
TGTGCCAGCAGCCCCGGCCCGGTTAGCTCTGGAAACACCATATATTTT
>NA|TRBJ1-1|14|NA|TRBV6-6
CASTPGPTNTEAFF
TGTGCCAGCACCCCCGGACCGACGAACACTGAAGCTTTCTTT
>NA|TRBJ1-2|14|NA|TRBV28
CASRTTGLGYGYTF
TGTGCCAGCAGAACGACGGGTCTAGGGTATGGCTACACCTTC
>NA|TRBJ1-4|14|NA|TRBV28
CASSFSEGGEKLFF
TGTGCCAGCAGTTTTTCGGAGGGGGGCGAAAAACTGTTTTTT